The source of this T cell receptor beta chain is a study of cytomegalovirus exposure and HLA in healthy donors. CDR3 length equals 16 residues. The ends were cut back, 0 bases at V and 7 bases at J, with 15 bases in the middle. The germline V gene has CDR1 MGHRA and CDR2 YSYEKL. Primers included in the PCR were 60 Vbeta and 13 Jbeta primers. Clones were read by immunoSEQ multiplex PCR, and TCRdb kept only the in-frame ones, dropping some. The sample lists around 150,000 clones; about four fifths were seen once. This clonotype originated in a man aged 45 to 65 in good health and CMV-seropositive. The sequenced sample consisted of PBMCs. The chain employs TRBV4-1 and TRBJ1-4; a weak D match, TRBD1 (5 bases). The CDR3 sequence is CASSQDRAGFFEKLFF. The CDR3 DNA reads TGCGCCAGCAGCCAAGATAGAGCAGGGTTTTTTGAAAAACTGTTTTTT.